This is a list of T cell receptor beta chains from one sample in a study of T cells in Graves' hyperthyroidism and ophthalmopathy. TCRdb re-derived calls from the multiplex PCR reads in MiXCR, one entry per CDR3 protein. The sample holds fewer than 750,000 distinct CDR3 sequences, roughly 14% seen once. Source material: blood. All receptors come from a woman aged 45 to 65 with Graves' ophthalmopathy. Both conserved end residues are part of each CDR3. Fields, in order: D gene, V gene, J gene, clone size, CDR3 protein, CDR3 DNA. D genes are given only for firm matches. Not all rows give a size; the values are once, few, many and, for expanded clones, a class.

d_gene: TRBD2; v_gene: TRBV5-1; j_gene: TRBJ2-1; abundance: -; CDR3aa: CASSPQRGFGNEQFF; CDR3nt: TGCGCCAGCAGCCCGCAGCGGGGTTTTGGCAATGAGCAGTTCTTC
d_gene: -; v_gene: TRBV4-2; j_gene: TRBJ1-4; abundance: few; CDR3aa: CASGATNEKLFF; CDR3nt: TGTGCCAGCGGAGCAACTAATGAAAAACTGTTTTTT
d_gene: -; v_gene: TRBV18; j_gene: TRBJ2-2; abundance: many; CDR3aa: CASSPRRRDTGELFF; CDR3nt: TGTGCCAGCTCACCACGGAGGCGGGACACCGGGGAGCTGTTTTTT
d_gene: TRBD1; v_gene: TRBV28; j_gene: TRBJ1-6; abundance: many; CDR3aa: CASSLRGDRGNSPLHF; CDR3nt: TGTGCCAGCAGTCTACGGGGGGACAGGGGTAATTCACCCCTCCACTTT
d_gene: -; v_gene: TRBV20-1; j_gene: TRBJ2-1; abundance: many; CDR3aa: CSASRTGVNEQFF; CDR3nt: TGCAGTGCTAGTAGGACTGGGGTGAATGAGCAGTTCTTC
d_gene: TRBD1; v_gene: TRBV28; j_gene: TRBJ2-5; abundance: -; CDR3aa: CASRLNRGLLETQYF; CDR3nt: TGTGCCAGCAGACTCAACAGGGGGCTGCTGGAGACCCAGTACTTC
d_gene: -; v_gene: TRBV5-5; j_gene: TRBJ2-7; abundance: many; CDR3aa: CASSLYAGLSYEQYF; CDR3nt: TGTGCCAGCAGCTTGTACGCGGGACTCTCCTACGAGCAGTACTTC
d_gene: -; v_gene: TRBV9; j_gene: TRBJ2-1; abundance: many; CDR3aa: CASSETGAGSWNEQFF; CDR3nt: TGTGCCAGCAGCGAAACGGGGGCAGGGAGTTGGAATGAGCAGTTCTTC
d_gene: TRBD2; v_gene: TRBV20-1; j_gene: TRBJ2-1; abundance: few; CDR3aa: CSARPLAGSYNEQFF; CDR3nt: TGCAGTGCTAGGCCCCTAGCGGGATCCTACAATGAGCAGTTCTTC
d_gene: -; v_gene: TRBV18; j_gene: TRBJ2-3; abundance: many; CDR3aa: CASSPPSRGTDTQYF; CDR3nt: TGTGCCAGCTCACCACCGTCCAGGGGCACAGATACGCAGTATTTT
d_gene: TRBD1; v_gene: TRBV11-2; j_gene: TRBJ2-5; abundance: many; CDR3aa: CASSLWDRETQYF; CDR3nt: TGTGCCAGCAGCTTATGGGACAGGGAGACCCAGTACTTC
d_gene: -; v_gene: TRBV7-9; j_gene: TRBJ2-5; abundance: few; CDR3aa: CASRRGDGETQYF; CDR3nt: TGTGCCAGCAGACGCGGGGACGGGGAGACCCAGTACTTC
d_gene: -; v_gene: TRBV12-3/TRBV12-4; j_gene: TRBJ1-1; abundance: many; CDR3aa: CASSGNQNTEAFF; CDR3nt: TGTGCCAGCAGTGGTAACCAGAACACTGAAGCTTTCTTT
d_gene: -; v_gene: TRBV7-9; j_gene: TRBJ1-3; abundance: few; CDR3aa: CASSFIGQTASGNTIYF; CDR3nt: TGTGCCAGCAGCTTTATAGGACAGACAGCCTCTGGAAACACCATATATTTT
d_gene: -; v_gene: TRBV18; j_gene: TRBJ1-5; abundance: -; CDR3aa: CASSSTAGRQPQHF; CDR3nt: TGTGCCAGCTCCTCGACGGCAGGGCGTCAGCCCCAGCATTTT
d_gene: -; v_gene: TRBV24-1; j_gene: TRBJ2-1; abundance: -; CDR3aa: CATSVGQKNEQFF; CDR3nt: TGTGCCACCAGTGTTGGACAGAAGAATGAGCAGTTCTTC
d_gene: -; v_gene: TRBV7-2; j_gene: TRBJ2-7; abundance: many; CDR3aa: CASSLVRAPSSYEQYF; CDR3nt: TGTGCCAGCAGCTTAGTACGGGCCCCGTCCTCCTACGAGCAGTACTTC
d_gene: TRBD1; v_gene: TRBV6-9; j_gene: TRBJ2-6; abundance: -; CDR3aa: CASSSGTGHSGANVLTF; CDR3nt: TGTGCCAGCAGTTCCGGGACAGGGCACTCTGGGGCCAACGTCCTGACTTTC
d_gene: -; v_gene: TRBV30; j_gene: TRBJ2-2; abundance: few; CDR3aa: CAWSEVGGRTGELFF; CDR3nt: TGTGCCTGGAGTGAAGTCGGGGGACGAACCGGGGAGCTGTTTTTT
d_gene: TRBD2; v_gene: TRBV2; j_gene: TRBJ2-1; abundance: many; CDR3aa: CASSALGASGPEQFF; CDR3nt: TGTGCCAGCAGTGCCCTTGGGGCTAGCGGGCCTGAGCAGTTCTTC
d_gene: TRBD2; v_gene: TRBV28; j_gene: TRBJ2-1; abundance: many; CDR3aa: CASSPPSAGRYNEQFF; CDR3nt: TGTGCCAGCAGTCCCCCTTCAGCGGGACGTTACAATGAGCAGTTCTTC
d_gene: -; v_gene: TRBV7-2; j_gene: TRBJ2-1; abundance: many; CDR3aa: CASRRVGSNEQFF; CDR3nt: TGTGCCAGCAGAAGGGTGGGGTCCAATGAGCAGTTCTTC
d_gene: TRBD1; v_gene: TRBV6-1; j_gene: TRBJ1-2; abundance: -; CDR3aa: CASSHQGALNYGYTF; CDR3nt: TGTGCCAGCAGTCACCAGGGGGCTTTGAACTATGGCTACACCTTC
d_gene: TRBD2; v_gene: TRBV4-1; j_gene: TRBJ2-7; abundance: many; CDR3aa: CASSQERGLAGGYEQYF; CDR3nt: TGCGCCAGCAGCCAAGAAAGGGGACTAGCGGGAGGTTACGAGCAGTACTTC
d_gene: -; v_gene: TRBV12-5; j_gene: TRBJ2-1; abundance: few; CDR3aa: CASGFWDTRYNEQFF; CDR3nt: TGTGCTAGTGGTTTTTGGGACACCCGTTACAATGAGCAGTTCTTC
d_gene: -; v_gene: TRBV19; j_gene: TRBJ2-1; abundance: many; CDR3aa: CASSIGLETARWDEQFF; CDR3nt: TGTGCCAGTAGTATCGGCCTGGAGACCGCCCGTTGGGATGAGCAGTTCTTC
d_gene: -; v_gene: TRBV7-3; j_gene: TRBJ2-7; abundance: many; CDR3aa: CASSLRPRGSDEQYF; CDR3nt: TGTGCCAGCAGCTTACGCCCCAGGGGCTCGGACGAGCAGTACTTC
d_gene: -; v_gene: TRBV9; j_gene: TRBJ2-2; abundance: few; CDR3aa: CASDKGPPNTGELFF; CDR3nt: TGTGCCAGCGACAAGGGGCCACCGAACACCGGGGAGCTGTTTTTT
d_gene: -; v_gene: TRBV5-5; j_gene: TRBJ2-1; abundance: many; CDR3aa: CASSLSTRNREIGPYNEQFF; CDR3nt: TGTGCCAGCAGCTTGTCGACTAGGAATCGGGAGATCGGTCCTTACAATGAGCAGTTCTTC
d_gene: -; v_gene: TRBV9; j_gene: TRBJ1-5; abundance: few; CDR3aa: CASSKGPNQPQHF; CDR3nt: TGTGCCAGCAGCAAGGGGCCAAATCAGCCCCAGCATTTT
d_gene: -; v_gene: TRBV7-8; j_gene: TRBJ1-5; abundance: many; CDR3aa: CASSLAGRVYSNQPQHF; CDR3nt: TGTGCCAGCAGCTTAGCAGGTCGAGTTTATAGCAATCAGCCCCAGCATTTT
d_gene: TRBD2; v_gene: TRBV5-6; j_gene: TRBJ2-7; abundance: few; CDR3aa: CASSYMTSGYEQYF; CDR3nt: TGTGCCAGCAGCTACATGACTAGCGGGTACGAGCAGTACTTC
d_gene: -; v_gene: TRBV14; j_gene: TRBJ1-1; abundance: few; CDR3aa: CASTPDWVQEMNTEAFF; CDR3nt: TGTGCCAGTACCCCTGACTGGGTCCAAGAAATGAACACTGAAGCTTTCTTT
d_gene: TRBD1; v_gene: TRBV5-1; j_gene: TRBJ2-7; abundance: many; CDR3aa: CASSLERQGGEQYF; CDR3nt: TGCGCCAGCAGCTTGGAAAGACAGGGCGGCGAGCAGTACTTC